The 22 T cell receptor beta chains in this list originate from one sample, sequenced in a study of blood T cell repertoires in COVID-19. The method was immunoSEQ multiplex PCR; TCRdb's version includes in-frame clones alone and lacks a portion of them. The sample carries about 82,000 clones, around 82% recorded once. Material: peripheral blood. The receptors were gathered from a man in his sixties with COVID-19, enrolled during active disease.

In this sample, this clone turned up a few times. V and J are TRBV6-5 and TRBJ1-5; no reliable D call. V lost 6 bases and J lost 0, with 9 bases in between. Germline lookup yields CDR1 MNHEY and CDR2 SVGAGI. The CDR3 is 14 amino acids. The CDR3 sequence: CASRQASSNQPQHF. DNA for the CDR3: TGTGCCAGCAGGCAGGCGAGTAGCAATCAGCCCCAGCATTTT.

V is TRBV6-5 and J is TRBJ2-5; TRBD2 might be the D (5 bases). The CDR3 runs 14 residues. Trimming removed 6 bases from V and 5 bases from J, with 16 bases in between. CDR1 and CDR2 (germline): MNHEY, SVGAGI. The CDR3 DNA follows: TGTGCCAGCAGAACCGATTGGTCGGGGGAGACCCAGTACTTC. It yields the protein CASRTDWSGETQYF.

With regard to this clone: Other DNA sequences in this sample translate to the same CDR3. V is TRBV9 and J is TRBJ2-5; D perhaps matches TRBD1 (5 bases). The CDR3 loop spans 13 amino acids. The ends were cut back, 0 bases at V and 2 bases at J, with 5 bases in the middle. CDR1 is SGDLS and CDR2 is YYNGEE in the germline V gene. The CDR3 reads CASSVGQQETQYF. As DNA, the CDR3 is TGTGCCAGCAGCGTAGGACAGCAAGAGACCCAGTACTTC.

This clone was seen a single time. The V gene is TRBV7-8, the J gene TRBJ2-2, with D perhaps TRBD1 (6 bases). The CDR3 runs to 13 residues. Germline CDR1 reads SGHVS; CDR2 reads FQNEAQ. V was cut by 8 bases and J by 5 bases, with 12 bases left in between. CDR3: CASLDRLTGELFF. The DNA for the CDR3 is TGTGCCAGCCTCGACAGGCTTACCGGGGAGCTGTTTTTT. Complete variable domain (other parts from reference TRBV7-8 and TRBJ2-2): GAGVSQSPRYKVAKRGQDVALRCDPISGHVSLFWYQQALGQGPEFLTYFQNEAQLDKSGLPSDRFFAERPEGSVSTLKIQRTQQEDSAVYLCASLDRLTGELFFGEGSRLTVL.

The CDR3 loop is CASSSTGSNGNTIYF. Here the CDR3 DNA reads TGTGCCAGCAGCTCCACAGGGTCGAATGGAAACACCATATATTTT. The chain joins TRBV7-6 to TRBJ1-3, with D possibly TRBD1 on 6 matching bases. CDR1 is SGHVS, CDR2 FNYEAQ, per germline. Between the trimmed V and J ends, which lost 4 bases and 3 bases, there was a span of 13 bases. The CDR3 is made up of 15 amino acids. The full variable domain, in which reference TRBV7-6 and TRBJ1-3 provide the parts outside the CDR3, is GAGVSQSPRYKVTKRGQDVALRCDPISGHVSLYWYRQALGQGPEFLTYFNYEAQQDKSGLPNDRFSAERPEGSISTLTIQRTEQRDSAMYRCASSSTGSNGNTIYFGEGSWLTVV.

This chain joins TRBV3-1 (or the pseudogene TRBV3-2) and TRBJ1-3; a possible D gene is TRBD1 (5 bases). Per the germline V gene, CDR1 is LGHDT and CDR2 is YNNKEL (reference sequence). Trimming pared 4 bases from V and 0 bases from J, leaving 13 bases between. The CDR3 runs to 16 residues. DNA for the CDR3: TGTGCCAGCAGCCTTGGGTCAGGGAACTCTGGAAACACCATATATTTT. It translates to CASSLGSGNSGNTIYF.

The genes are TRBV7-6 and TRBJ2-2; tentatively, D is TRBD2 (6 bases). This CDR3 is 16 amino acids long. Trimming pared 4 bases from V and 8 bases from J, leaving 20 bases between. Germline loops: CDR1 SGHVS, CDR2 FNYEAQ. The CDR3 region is CASSSPGLTYSGELFF. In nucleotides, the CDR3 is TGTGCCAGCAGCTCCCCGGGACTCACTTACTCTGGGGAGCTGTTTTTT.

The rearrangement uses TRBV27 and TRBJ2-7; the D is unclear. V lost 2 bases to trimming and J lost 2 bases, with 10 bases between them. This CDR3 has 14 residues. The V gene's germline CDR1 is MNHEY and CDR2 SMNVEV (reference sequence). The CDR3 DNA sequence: TGTGCCAGCAGTTTACAGGATCCACCCTACGAGCAGTACTTC. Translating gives CASSLQDPPYEQYF.

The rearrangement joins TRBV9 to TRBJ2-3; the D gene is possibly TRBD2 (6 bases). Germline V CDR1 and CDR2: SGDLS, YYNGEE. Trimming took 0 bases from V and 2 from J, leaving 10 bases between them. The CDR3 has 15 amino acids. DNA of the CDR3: TGTGCCAGCAGCGTAGTAGCGGCCAACACAGATACGCAGTATTTT. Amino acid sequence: CASSVVAANTDTQYF.

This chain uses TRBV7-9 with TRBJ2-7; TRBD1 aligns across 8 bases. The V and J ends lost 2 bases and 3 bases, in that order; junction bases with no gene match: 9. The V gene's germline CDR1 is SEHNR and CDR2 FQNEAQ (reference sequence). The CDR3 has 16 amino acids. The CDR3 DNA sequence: TGTGCCAGCAGCTTAAGGTCGGGACAGGACTTCTACGAGCAGTACTTC. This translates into CASSLRSGQDFYEQYF. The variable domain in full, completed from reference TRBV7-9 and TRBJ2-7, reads DTGVSQNPRHKITKRGQNVTFRCDPISEHNRLYWYRQTLGQGPEFLTYFQNEAQLEKSRLLSDRFSAERPKGSFSTLEIQRTEQGDSAMYLCASSLRSGQDFYEQYFGPGTRLTVT.

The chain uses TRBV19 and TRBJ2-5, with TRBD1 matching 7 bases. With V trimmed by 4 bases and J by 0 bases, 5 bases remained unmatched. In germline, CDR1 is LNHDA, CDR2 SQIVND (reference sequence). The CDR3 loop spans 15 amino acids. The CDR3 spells CASSNPGGYQETQYF. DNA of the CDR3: TGTGCCAGTAGTAATCCAGGGGGATACCAAGAGACCCAGTACTTC.

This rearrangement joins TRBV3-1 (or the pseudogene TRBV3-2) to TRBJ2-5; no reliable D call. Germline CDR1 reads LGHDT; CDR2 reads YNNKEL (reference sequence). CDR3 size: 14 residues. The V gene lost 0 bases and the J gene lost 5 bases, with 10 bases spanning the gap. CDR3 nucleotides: TGTGCCAGCAGCCAAGACCCTAGTTTGGAGACCCAGTACTTC. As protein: CASSQDPSLETQYF.

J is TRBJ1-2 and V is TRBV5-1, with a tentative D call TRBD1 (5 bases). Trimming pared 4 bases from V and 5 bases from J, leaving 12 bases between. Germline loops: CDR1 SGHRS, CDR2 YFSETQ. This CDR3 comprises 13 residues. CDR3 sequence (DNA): TGCGCCAGCAGCCGGGGGGATGGGTATGGCTACACCTTC. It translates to CASSRGDGYGYTF.

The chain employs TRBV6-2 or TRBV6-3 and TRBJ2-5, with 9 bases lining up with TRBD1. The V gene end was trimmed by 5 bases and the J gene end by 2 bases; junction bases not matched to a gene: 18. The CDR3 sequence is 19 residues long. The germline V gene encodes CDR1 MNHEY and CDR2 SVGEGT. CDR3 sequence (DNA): TGTGCCAGCAGTACCGAAACAGGGGGCAATAGGGTACCTCAAGAGACCCAGTACTTC. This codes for CASSTETGGNRVPQETQYF.

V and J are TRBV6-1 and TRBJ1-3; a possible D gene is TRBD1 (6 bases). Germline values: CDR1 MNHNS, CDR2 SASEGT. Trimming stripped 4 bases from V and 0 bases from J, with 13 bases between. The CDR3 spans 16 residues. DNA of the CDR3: TGTGCCAGCAGTGTCCTACAGGGTCTCTCTGGAAACACCATATATTTT. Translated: CASSVLQGLSGNTIYF.

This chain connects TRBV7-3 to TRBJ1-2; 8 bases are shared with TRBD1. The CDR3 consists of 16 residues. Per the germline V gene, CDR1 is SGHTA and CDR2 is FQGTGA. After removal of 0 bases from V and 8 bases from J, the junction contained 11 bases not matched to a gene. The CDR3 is CASSLTRTGKTKGYTF. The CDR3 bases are TGTGCCAGCAGCTTAACTCGGACAGGGAAGACGAAAGGCTACACCTTC.

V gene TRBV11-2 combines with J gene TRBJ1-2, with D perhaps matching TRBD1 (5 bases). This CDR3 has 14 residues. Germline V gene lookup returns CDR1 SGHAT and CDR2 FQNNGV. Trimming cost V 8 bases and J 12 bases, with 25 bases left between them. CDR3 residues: CASGPRAGTGVDTF. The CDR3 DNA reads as TGTGCCAGCGGTCCTAGGGCCGGGACGGGGGTGGACACCTTC.

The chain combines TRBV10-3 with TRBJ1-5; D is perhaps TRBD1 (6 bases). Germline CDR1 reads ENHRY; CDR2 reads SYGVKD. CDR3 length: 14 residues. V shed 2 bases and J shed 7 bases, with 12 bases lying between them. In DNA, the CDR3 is TGTGCCATCAGTGAGACAGGGAAGGACCAGCCCCAGCATTTT. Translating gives CAISETGKDQPQHF.

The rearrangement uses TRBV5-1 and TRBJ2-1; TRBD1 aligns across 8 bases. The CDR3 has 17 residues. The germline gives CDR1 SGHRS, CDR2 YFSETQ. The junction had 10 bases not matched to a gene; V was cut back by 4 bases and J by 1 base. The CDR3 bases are TGCGCCAGCAGCCCCATCCGACAGGGGTTTTCCTACAATGAGCAGTTCTTC. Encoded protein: CASSPIRQGFSYNEQFF.

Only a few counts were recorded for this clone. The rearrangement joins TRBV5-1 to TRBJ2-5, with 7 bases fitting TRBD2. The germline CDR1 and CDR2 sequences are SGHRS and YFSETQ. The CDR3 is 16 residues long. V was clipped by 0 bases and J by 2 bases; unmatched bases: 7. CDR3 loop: CASSLEPSGVQETQYF. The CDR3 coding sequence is TGCGCCAGCAGCTTGGAGCCAAGCGGGGTGCAAGAGACCCAGTACTTC.

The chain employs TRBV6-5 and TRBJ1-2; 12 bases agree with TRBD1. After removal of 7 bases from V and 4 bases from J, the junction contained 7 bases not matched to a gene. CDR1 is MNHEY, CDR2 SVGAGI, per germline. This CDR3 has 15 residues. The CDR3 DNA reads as TGTGCCAGCAAATCCGGGACAGGGGGCCCCTATGGCTACACCTTC. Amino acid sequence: CASKSGTGGPYGYTF.

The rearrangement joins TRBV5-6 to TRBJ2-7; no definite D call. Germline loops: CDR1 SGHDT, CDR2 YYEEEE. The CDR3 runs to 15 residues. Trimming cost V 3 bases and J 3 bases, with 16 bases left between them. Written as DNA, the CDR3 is TGTGCCAGCAGCTCCTCTTTGAGGCGAAACTACGAGCAGTACTTC. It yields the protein CASSSSLRRNYEQYF.